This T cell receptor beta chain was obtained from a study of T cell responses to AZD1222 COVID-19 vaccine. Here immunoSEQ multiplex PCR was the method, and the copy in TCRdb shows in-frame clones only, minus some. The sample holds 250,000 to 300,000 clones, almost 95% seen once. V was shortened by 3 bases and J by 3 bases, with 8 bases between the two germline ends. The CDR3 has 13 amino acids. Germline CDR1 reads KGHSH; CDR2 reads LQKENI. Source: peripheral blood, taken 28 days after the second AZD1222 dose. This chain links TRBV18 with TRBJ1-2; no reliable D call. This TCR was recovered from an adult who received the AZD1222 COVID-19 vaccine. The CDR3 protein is CASSPPGDYGYTF. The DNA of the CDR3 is TGTGCCAGCTCACCGCCGGGAGACTATGGCTACACCTTC.